This TCR beta chain was sequenced for a study of T cells in Graves' hyperthyroidism and ophthalmopathy. RNA transcripts gave rise to amplified TCR beta CDR3 regions. Researchers ran a first-round RT-PCR on the TCR CDR3 using the HTBI primer set. TCRdb recomputed calls from the multiplex PCR reads with MiXCR, one row per CDR3 protein. The table lists 33,000 or so distinct CDR3 sequences, about 49% of them singletons. About this clonotype: Its antigen remains unknown. Given a much more abundant clone one base away, this may be a read error.

Study-level findings and limits: Clonotypes that were expanded in thyroid above 0.001 mostly appeared in blood too. A model built on 13 V-J features separated ophthalmopathy from stable hyperthyroidism.

CDR1 ENHRY and CDR2 SYGVKD come from the germline V gene. V lost 10 bases to trimming and J lost 8 bases; unmatched junction nucleotides: 19. The length of the CDR3 is 15 residues. Participants, patients aged 18 to 65, had newly diagnosed hyperthyroidism with a duration under 2 months. The sequencing input was blood. This chain joins TRBV10-3 and TRBJ1-2, with 7 bases lining up with TRBD1. This receptor was obtained from a woman aged 50 to 65 with Graves' hyperthyroidism that later progressed to Graves' ophthalmopathy. CDR3 in amino acids: CANSQVGEGAIGYTF. DNA for the CDR3: TGTGCCAACAGCCAAGTGGGGGAGGGGGCGATCGGCTACACCTTC.